This TCR beta chain was found in a study of CXCR3-negative and CXCR3-positive naive CD8 T cells. Researchers prepared the TRB cDNA libraries using 5' RACE with UMI labels. TCRdb re-called the 5' RACE reads and gives one entry per CDR3 protein, without DNA. Recorded here are 35,000 to 55,000 distinct CDR3 sequences; the top ten clones represent 2% to 2.5%. From germline, CDR1 is DFQATT and CDR2 SNEGSKA (reference sequence). The CDR3 runs 12 residues. The clonotype was recovered from a human donor in good health. Some clones in this sample may be carry-over from other donors' samples. This rearrangement joins TRBV20-1 to TRBJ1-2. The sample comprised naive CXCR3- CD8+ T cells from blood. Subset: CD45RO-CCR7+CD27+CD95- naive CD8+ T cells lacking CXCR3 (TNR3-). CDR3: CSARGSGYGYTF.